The TCR beta chain under discussion was sequenced for a study of siplizumab effects on memory and regulatory T cells. Points from the study as a whole: Researchers could map only a minor fraction of alloreactive clones to unstimulated subsets. Alloreactive sequences tracing back to unstimulated CD4+ memory cells fell significantly with siplizumab. Unstimulated naive T cells seemed to show more diversity than memory cells did, and they also seemed to be among the major contributors to the alloresponse.

Turning to this clone: Its antigen is as yet unknown.

V gave up 3 bases and J gave up 0 bases, with 12 bases separating them. Germline V CDR1 and CDR2: MDHEN, SYDVKM. The CDR3 contains 16 residues. Repertoires were generated with immunoSEQ multiplex PCR, while TCRdb's copy carries only in-frame clones and drops some. The sample lists about 120,000 clones, just under 95% occurring once. The genes are TRBV28 and TRBJ2-1; either TRBD1 or TRBD2 may supply D (5 bases each). Sequencing was performed on non-Treg CD4+ T cells sorted from blood. This clonotype originated in a human donor in good health. CDR3 bases: TGTGCCAGCAGTTTCGTACGGGGCAGCTCCTACAATGAGCAGTTCTTC. Encoded protein: CASSFVRGSSYNEQFF. Together with reference TRBV28 and TRBJ2-1, the CDR3 gives the full variable domain: DVKVTQSSRYLVKRTGEKVFLECVQDMDHENMFWYRQDPGLGLRLIYFSYDVKMKEKGDIPEGYSVSREKKERFSLILESASTNQTSMYLCASSFVRGSSYNEQFFGPGTRLTVL.